These T cell receptor beta chains were read from a single sample in a study of Ad26.COV2.S vaccination and SARS-CoV-2 variants. Generated by immunoSEQ multiplex PCR, the TCRdb table keeps only in-frame clones and is missing some. The sample consists of 430,000 or so clones, 80% to 95% of them appearing once. The starting material was peripheral blood, obtained in a trial of Ad26.COV2.S vaccine versus placebo. These TCRs come from a person aged 18-65 years who received the Ad26.COV2.S COVID-19 vaccine or a placebo. Both conserved end residues are part of each CDR3. The D gene is left open where the match is weak. Expanded clones are given a class, and other clones once, few, many or no size at all.

clone_size j_call v_call cdr3_length d_call cdr3_nt cdr3_aa
- TRBJ2-6 TRBV5-1 15 - TGCGCCAGCAGCTTACAGATCCTCGGGGCCAACGTCCTGACTTTC CASSLQILGANVLTF
few TRBJ1-1 TRBV27 11 - TGTGCCACCCGGAAGAACACTGAAGCTTTCTTT CATRKNTEAFF
- TRBJ2-2 TRBV4-2 16 - TGTGCCAGCAGCCCCGGGGAGGGGGCGCAGACCGGGGAGCTGTTTTTT CASSPGEGAQTGELFF
- TRBJ2-1 TRBV11-2 15 - TGTGCCAGCAGGGTAAGTGAGCGGAGTTACAATGAGCAGTTCTTC CASRVSERSYNEQFF
- TRBJ1-4 TRBV6-5 15 - TGTGCCAGCAGTCTATCAAGCGGGGGGAATGAAAAACTGTTTTTT CASSLSSGGNEKLFF
- TRBJ1-4 TRBV27 15 - TGTGCCAGCAGTAAGACAGATGCAACTAATGAAAAACTGTTTTTT CASSKTDATNEKLFF
few TRBJ2-2 TRBV6-1 14 - TGTGCCAGCAGTGATCCTGCGAACACCGGGGAGCTGTTTTTT CASSDPANTGELFF
- TRBJ1-5 TRBV7-2 15 TRBD1 TGTGCCAGCAGCAGCGGGACAGGGTACAATCAGCCCCAGCATTTT CASSSGTGYNQPQHF
- TRBJ2-2 TRBV6-2/TRBV6-3 15 - TGTGCCAGCAGTTACATGTCGGGGCTCACCGGGGAGCTGTTTTTT CASSYMSGLTGELFF
- TRBJ2-7 TRBV4-3 16 - TGCGCCAGCAGCCAAGGCTTCCGGGACACCCCCCGAGGGCAGTACTTC CASSQGFRDTPRGQYF
- TRBJ2-1 TRBV7-9 13 TRBD1 TGTGCCTCTCGGGACAGGGCATATGATGAGCAGTTCTTC CASRDRAYDEQFF
- TRBJ2-5 TRBV3-1/TRBV3-2 12 - TGTGCCAGCAGCCAAGAGTCGCGGACCCAGTACTTC CASSQESRTQYF
- TRBJ2-3 TRBV30 15 - TGTGCCTGGGAGTCTGTTGAGGGGAGAACAGATACGCAGTATTTT CAWESVEGRTDTQYF
- TRBJ2-1 TRBV19 13 TRBD1 TGTGCCAGTAGTATTACAGGGGGCAATGAGCAGTTCTTC CASSITGGNEQFF
- TRBJ2-1 TRBV11-1 13 - TGTGCCAGCAAGCGATTCTCCTACAATGAGCAGTTCTTC CASKRFSYNEQFF
- TRBJ1-1 TRBV28 14 - TGTGCCAGCAGTTTAAAACTAAGGAACACTGAAGCTTTCTTT CASSLKLRNTEAFF
once TRBJ2-1 TRBV30 13 TRBD2 TGTGCCTGGAGTGTACCCAGCGGGAGCTTTCAGTTCTTC CAWSVPSGSFQFF
- TRBJ2-3 TRBV9 14 - TGTGCCAGCAGCGTAGCTAAGGGTAGGAATACGCAGTATTTT CASSVAKGRNTQYF
- TRBJ1-5 TRBV7-9 14 TRBD1 TGTGCCAGCAGCGGGACAGGGGGCGGTCAGCCCCAGCATTTT CASSGTGGGQPQHF
- TRBJ1-2 TRBV19 14 TRBD1 TGTGCCAGTAACCCCGGGACAGGCCTTTATGGCTACACCTTC CASNPGTGLYGYTF
once TRBJ1-1 TRBV11-2 15 - TGTGCCAGCAGCTCCCAGACAGGAAGAAACACTGAAGCTTTCTTT CASSSQTGRNTEAFF
- TRBJ2-7 TRBV20-1 10 - TGCAGTGCAGAACAGGGCGAGCAGTACTTC CSAEQGEQYF
- TRBJ1-2 TRBV10-3 15 - TGTGCCATCAGTGAGCGGGACATTAATAACTATGGCTACACCTTC CAISERDINNYGYTF
- TRBJ1-1 TRBV6-6 12 - TGTGCCAGCAGTTACAGCGACACTGAAGCTTTCTTT CASSYSDTEAFF
once TRBJ2-1 TRBV24-1 17 TRBD1 TGTGCCACCAGTGATCCCCGGGACAGGGGGCCCTACAATGAGCAGTTCTTC CATSDPRDRGPYNEQFF
- TRBJ1-2 TRBV28 13 - TGTGCCAGCAGTTCCTTACGGAGGGGTGGCTACACCTTC CASSSLRRGGYTF
- TRBJ2-1 TRBV4-1 12 - TGCGTCAGCAGCCGTGACGGGGACTGTATCTTCTTC CVSSRDGDCIFF
- TRBJ2-3 TRBV20-1 16 TRBD2 TGCAGTGCTAGTGGTCCTAGCGGGAGAGGGAGAGATACGCAGTATTTT CSASGPSGRGRDTQYF
- TRBJ1-1 TRBV19 15 TRBD1 TGTGCCAGTAGTGCACGAGGGGGCTGGGGCACTGAAGCTTTCTTT CASSARGGWGTEAFF
once TRBJ2-5 TRBV27 15 TRBD2 TGTGCCAGCAGTTTCGGGACTAGCCTCGCCGGGACCCAGTACTTC CASSFGTSLAGTQYF
- TRBJ1-4 TRBV20-1 11 - TGCAGTGCTAGCCTTGAAGAAAAACTGTTTTTT CSASLEEKLFF
- TRBJ1-5 TRBV7-2 18 TRBD1 TGTGCCAGCAGCTCCCGGGACAGGGGGCTTTCCGGTGATCAGGCCCAGCATTTT CASSSRDRGLSGDQAQHF
- TRBJ1-1 TRBV29-1 14 TRBD1 TGCAGCGCCTACACCCCGGGACAGGGATATGAAGCTTTCTTT CSAYTPGQGYEAFF
- TRBJ1-6 TRBV6-5 15 - TGTGCCAGCAGTTACTCAGAGGGCTCGGGTTCACCCCTCCACTTT CASSYSEGSGSPLHF
- TRBJ2-1 TRBV9 17 TRBD2 TGTGCCAGCAGCGTAGCGGCTAGCGGGAGTTACCACAATGAGCAGTTCTTC CASSVAASGSYHNEQFF
- TRBJ1-2 TRBV15 13 - TGTGCCACCAGCAGAGCTAATCGATATGGCTACACCTTC CATSRANRYGYTF
- TRBJ1-5 TRBV6-5 14 TRBD1 TGTGCCAGCAGCCCGCAATACAGGGGACAGCCCCAGCATTTT CASSPQYRGQPQHF
- TRBJ1-1 TRBV18 12 TRBD1 TGTGCCAGCTCACCAGACAGGGAGGCAGCTTTCTTT CASSPDREAAFF
- TRBJ1-6 TRBV27 15 TRBD1 TGTGCCAGCAGTCCGGGGGACAGGGGGCCTTCACCCCTCCACTTT CASSPGDRGPSPLHF
- TRBJ1-4 TRBV6-2/TRBV6-3 17 TRBD1 TGTGCCAGCAGTTACTCCCCAGGGGGCTCGACTAATGAAAAACTGTTTTTT CASSYSPGGSTNEKLFF
- TRBJ2-3 TRBV24-1 14 - TGTGCCACCAGTGAGCGGGTTTCCACAGATACGCAGTATTTT CATSERVSTDTQYF
- TRBJ2-2 TRBV5-6 16 TRBD1 TGTGCCAGCAGCTTGACGGACAGGCCAGCCACCGGGGAGCTGTTTTTT CASSLTDRPATGELFF
- TRBJ1-1 TRBV5-1 14 - TGCGCCAGCAGCTTGGCGGGTATGAACACTGAAGCTTTCTTT CASSLAGMNTEAFF
- TRBJ2-1 TRBV2 14 - TGTGCCAGCAGAGAGAGGCTCCTAGACATCAGGCAGTTCTTC CASRERLLDIRQFF
- TRBJ1-4 TRBV7-9 16 - TGTGCCAGCAACCGAGCTACAGTATCCTCAAGTGAAAAACTGTTTTTT CASNRATVSSSEKLFF
- TRBJ2-5 TRBV10-3 14 - TGTGCCATCAGTGAAAGAGGGGTAGCAGAGACCCAGTACTTC CAISERGVAETQYF
- TRBJ2-7 TRBV7-9 12 - TGTGCCAGCAGCCCAGAGCTGGGCGAGCAGTACTTC CASSPELGEQYF
- TRBJ2-3 TRBV4-2 16 TRBD2 TGTGCCAGCAGCCAAGAGACTAGCGGGGCCCCAGATACGCAGTATTTT CASSQETSGAPDTQYF
once TRBJ1-1 TRBV30 12 TRBD1 TGTGCCTGGGAACCGGGACAGGGGTTATCTTTCTTT CAWEPGQGLSFF